The 28 T cell receptor beta chains in this list originate from one sample, sequenced in a study of monozygotic twins with inflammatory bowel disease. TCRdb re-called the 5' RACE reads and catalogs CDR3 proteins one per entry, DNA excluded. The table lists a few hundred thousand distinct CDR3 sequences, with 2.6% in the top ten. Sequencing was carried out using blood. These receptors were taken from a human donor with ulcerative colitis or Crohn's disease, or a healthy co-twin of an affected twin (not recorded which).

The chain joins TRBV12-3 or TRBV12-4 to TRBJ1-1; TCRdb's assignment of TRBD1 cannot be checked, as there is no DNA. This CDR3 spans 11 amino acids. CDR3 sequence: CASSFAGGAFF.

J is TRBJ1-3 and V is TRBV12-3 or TRBV12-4. The CDR3 is 12 amino acids. This chain's CDR3 is CASSLDGNTIYF.

The chain couples TRBV9 to TRBJ2-1; TCRdb's D call, TRBD1, is unchecked because there is no DNA. The CDR3 has 18 amino acids. CDR1 and CDR2 (germline): SGDLS, YYNGEE. The CDR3 spells CASSLAGGLTGSYNEQFF.

The V gene is TRBV12-3 or TRBV12-4, the J gene TRBJ2-3. The CDR3 totals 13 residues. CDR3: CASSFDYTDTQYF.

The gene calls are TRBV5-1 and TRBJ2-7; TCRdb's assignment of TRBD1 cannot be checked, as there is no DNA. The germline CDR1 and CDR2 sequences are SGHRS and YFSETQ. The CDR3 has 17 residues. This CDR3 reads CASSARRGVPGTYEQYF.

The CDR3 protein is CSAGVLNQPQHF. The chain has TRBV20-1 and TRBJ1-5. CDR1 is DFQATT and CDR2 is SNEGSKA in the germline V gene (reference sequence). This CDR3 region has 12 residues.

The genes are TRBV11-1 and TRBJ2-1. The CDR3 is made up of 18 amino acids. Germline V gene sequence: CDR1 SGHAT, CDR2 FQDESV (reference sequence). The CDR3 region is CASSLARIRQGPYNEQFF.

The gene calls are TRBV4-3 and TRBJ1-3. Germline CDR1 reads LGHNA; CDR2 reads YSLEER. This CDR3 is built from 15 residues. This chain's CDR3 is CASSQVGTLGDTIYF.

The chain has TRBV20-1 and TRBJ2-5; TCRdb names TRBD1, which stays unverified in the absence of DNA. The CDR3 totals 16 residues. Germline V gene data show CDR1 as DFQATT and CDR2 as SNEGSKA (reference sequence). CDR3 amino acids: CSAASPRTGRSETQYF.

The chain joins TRBV12-3 or TRBV12-4 to TRBJ2-2. This CDR3 has 14 amino acids. The CDR3 spells CASSFGVLAGELFF.

The rearrangement uses TRBV12-3 or TRBV12-4 and TRBJ1-5; the TCRdb D gene call, TRBD1, has no DNA to confirm it. The length of the CDR3 is 15 residues. CDR3 amino acids: CASSLVPGNNQPQHF.

The V and J genes are TRBV5-1 and TRBJ2-3. The CDR3 sequence is 16 residues long. Looked up from germline, CDR1 is SGHRS and CDR2 is YFSETQ. The CDR3 sequence: CASSLGNAALSDTQYF. Looking up the rest from reference TRBV5-1 and TRBJ2-3 gives the full variable domain: KAGVTQTPRYLIKTRGQQVTLSCSPISGHRSVSWYQQTPGQGLQFLFEYFSETQRNKGNFPGRFSGRQFSNSRSEMNVSTLELGDSALYLCASSLGNAALSDTQYFGPGTRLTVL.

The chain uses TRBV10-3 and TRBJ2-7. The V gene's germline CDR1 is ENHRY and CDR2 SYGVKD. The CDR3 consists of 15 residues. The CDR3 reads CAISESVDSTYEQYF.

The chain links TRBV7-2 to TRBJ1-2; absent DNA, TCRdb's TRBD1 call cannot be checked. The CDR3 is 15 residues long. Germline loops: CDR1 SGHTA, CDR2 FQGNSA. CDR3 region: CASSQRTGIGYGYTF.

The rearrangement uses TRBV6-5 and TRBJ2-1; TCRdb's D gene call, TRBD1, goes unchecked for lack of DNA. The CDR3 extends over 13 amino acids. Germline V gives CDR1 MNHEY, CDR2 SVGAGI. The CDR3: CASSSTTGNEQFF.

This chain connects TRBV18 to TRBJ1-2. The CDR3 spans 12 residues. Germline V gives CDR1 KGHSH, CDR2 LQKENI. CDR3 sequence: CASSEILNGYTF.

The gene calls are TRBV12-3 or TRBV12-4 and TRBJ2-6; no DNA is available, so the TRBD1 call from TCRdb remains unchecked. The CDR3 sequence is 15 residues long. The CDR3 loop reads CASSNRGSGANVLTF.

The V call is TRBV18, the J call TRBJ1-1. Germline CDR1 is KGHSH and CDR2 is LQKENI. The CDR3 has 14 amino acids. The CDR3 protein is CASSPAMRNTEAFF. The complete variable domain, with remaining parts taken from reference TRBV18 and TRBJ1-1, reads NAGVMQNPRHLVRRRGQEARLRCSPMKGHSHVYWYRQLPEEGLKFMVYLQKENIIDESGMPKERFSAEFPKEGPSILRIQQVVRGDSAAYFCASSPAMRNTEAFFGQGTRLTVV.

The chain joins TRBV20-1 to TRBJ2-2; checking the TCRdb D call of TRBD2 is not possible without DNA. CDR1 DFQATT and CDR2 SNEGSKA come from the germline V gene (reference sequence). The length of the CDR3 is 15 residues. The CDR3 here is CSAREGLSNTGELFF.

V gene TRBV5-1 combines with J gene TRBJ2-4. Germline V CDR1 and CDR2: SGHRS, YFSETQ. There are 14 residues in the CDR3. The CDR3 loop is CASSLMSSQNIQYF.

This chain uses TRBV29-1 with TRBJ2-5; the TRBD2 assignment by TCRdb is unverifiable without DNA. The germline gives CDR1 SQVTM, CDR2 ANQGSEA. This CDR3 has 13 amino acids. CDR3 region: CSVTWRGKETQYF.

The V gene is TRBV28, the J gene TRBJ2-2; the TCRdb D gene call, TRBD2, has no DNA to confirm it. Germline V lookup: CDR1 MDHEN, CDR2 SYDVKM. The CDR3 is made up of 15 amino acids. The chain's CDR3 is CASSTTSGGAGELFF.

V and J are TRBV5-4 and TRBJ2-1; TCRdb picks TRBD2, but there is no DNA to check that call. CDR1 is SGHNT, CDR2 YYREEE, per germline (reference sequence). This CDR3 is 13 amino acids long. The CDR3 is CASSPGLPNEQFF.

The chain links TRBV5-1 to TRBJ1-2; TCRdb selects TRBD1, and the lack of DNA leaves this call unchecked. The CDR3 is made up of 18 amino acids. Germline assignment: CDR1 SGHRS and CDR2 YFSETQ. The CDR3: CASSLRPGQEHSNYGYTF.

This chain uses TRBV7-2 with TRBJ2-5; lacking DNA, the TRBD1 call made by TCRdb goes unchecked. The CDR3 covers 13 residues. Germline CDR1 SGHTA, CDR2 FQGNSA. CDR3 protein: CASGRGVEVTQYF.

J is TRBJ2-5 and V is TRBV6-2 or TRBV6-3; TCRdb outputs TRBD2, but without DNA this stays unchecked. This CDR3 comprises 16 residues. The germline CDR1 and CDR2 sequences are MNHEY and SVGEGT. CDR3 residues: CASSYSTSGGQETQYF.

The V call is TRBV11-1, the J call TRBJ2-5; the D gene TCRdb calls, TRBD1, cannot be checked with no DNA. The germline gives CDR1 SGHAT, CDR2 FQDESV (reference sequence). This CDR3 comprises 16 residues. The CDR3 region is CASSSPGSPEGETQYF.

The chain combines TRBV4-3 with TRBJ2-2; the TRBD1 assignment by TCRdb is unverifiable without DNA. CDR1 and CDR2 from the germline V gene are LGHNA and YSLEER. This CDR3 is built from 15 residues. The CDR3 loop reads CASSLGQDGAGELFF.